This T cell receptor (beta chain) emerged from a study of T cells in Graves' hyperthyroidism and ophthalmopathy. Researchers amplified the TCR beta CDR3 regions from RNA transcripts. TCR CDR3 regions were first amplified by RT-PCR with HTBI primers. A single record per CDR3 protein comes from TCRdb applying MiXCR to the multiplex PCR reads. The sample comprises some 550,000 distinct CDR3 sequences, more than 20% of which are singletons, and less than 30% rests with the top ten. Thyroid ultrasound and orbital computed tomography, with clinical symptoms and serum thyroxine and TRAb, informed diagnoses. This clonotype was counted ten times or more. The junction had 8 bases not matched to a gene; V was cut back by 3 bases and J by 5 bases. This CDR3 contains 15 residues.

The chain employs TRBV12-3 or TRBV12-4 and TRBJ2-5, with TRBD2 identical over 8 bases. The sample was blood. The clonotype comes from a man between 18 and 29 years old with Graves' hyperthyroidism. CDR3 loop: CASSLRRGVLETQYF. The CDR3 DNA is TGTGCCAGCAGTTTGCGGCGGGGGGTCCTCGAGACCCAGTACTTC.